This passage covers 18 T cell receptor beta chains from one sample sequenced in a study of blood T cell repertoires in COVID-19. Only in-frame clones appear in the TCRdb table, and some are missing; sequencing was by immunoSEQ multiplex PCR. The sample consists of about 49,000 clones, 80% to 90% of them appearing once. Material: peripheral blood. All receptors derive from an older woman with acute or convalescent COVID-19.

This clone was detected only once. The chain has TRBV24-1 and TRBJ1-5; 12 bases map to TRBD1. CDR1 and CDR2 from the germline V gene are KGHDR and SFDVKD. The V and J ends lost 3 bases and 9 bases, in that order; junction bases with no gene match: 5. The CDR3 consists of 15 residues. CDR3 sequence reads: CATSDGTGGPRPQHF. In DNA form, the CDR3 reads TGTGCCACCAGTGATGGGACAGGGGGCCCTCGGCCCCAGCATTTT.

The chain joins TRBV14 to TRBJ1-4; D perhaps matches TRBD1 (5 bases). Trimming cost V 6 bases and J 8 bases, with 16 bases left between them. This CDR3 is built from 14 residues. Looked up from germline, CDR1 is SGHDN and CDR2 is FVKESK. The CDR3 here is CASSRWGQLEKLFF. CDR3 nucleotides: TGTGCCAGCAGTCGATGGGGCCAATTGGAAAAACTGTTTTTT. The full variable domain, completed using reference TRBV14 and TRBJ1-4, is EAGVTQFPSHSVIEKGQTVTLRCDPISGHDNLYWYRRVMGKEIKFLLHFVKESKQDESGMPNNRFLAERTGGTYSTLKVQPAELEDSGVYFCASSRWGQLEKLFFGSGTQLSVL.

The chain links TRBV19 to TRBJ1-5; maybe TRBD1 (5 bases). Germline assignment: CDR1 LNHDA and CDR2 SQIVND (reference sequence). The CDR3 spans 14 residues. Trimming pared 9 bases from V and 0 bases from J, leaving 12 bases between. CDR3: CASARTGSNQPQHF. The CDR3 DNA sequence: TGTGCCAGCGCCCGCACAGGTAGCAATCAGCCCCAGCATTTT.

The CDR3 DNA reads as TGTGCCAGCAGTTTATTTTCCCCCGGGACAGGGTCCCAAGCTAACTATGGCTACACCTTC. It yields the protein CASSLFSPGTGSQANYGYTF. The V call is TRBV27, the J call TRBJ1-2, with 9 nucleotides matching TRBD1. CDR1 and CDR2 from the germline V gene are MNHEY and SMNVEV (reference sequence). This CDR3 spans 20 amino acids. Trimming removed 1 base from V and 0 bases from J; junction bases left unmatched: 15.

The chain links TRBV30 to TRBJ1-6; 7 nucleotides agree with TRBD1. Germline CDR1 is GTSNPN and CDR2 is SVGIG (reference sequence). This CDR3 comprises 16 residues. With 3 bases clipped from V and 11 bases from J, the junction kept 16 bases outside the gene matches. CDR3 region: CAWRKISGGSVAPLHF. The CDR3, as DNA: TGTGCCTGGAGGAAAATATCAGGGGGGTCCGTGGCACCCCTCCACTTT.

This sequence joins TRBV28 and TRBJ2-7, with 10 bases identical to TRBD2. The germline gives CDR1 MDHEN, CDR2 SYDVKM. The CDR3 runs to 15 residues. J lost 2 bases, V lost 2 bases, and 3 bases had no gene match. CDR3 coding DNA: TGTGCCAGCAGTTTAGCAGCGGGGGGGACCTACGAGCAGTACTTC. Translating it yields CASSLAAGGTYEQYF.

The chain is built from TRBV18 and TRBJ1-1; D not resolved. The germline CDR1 and CDR2 sequences are KGHSH and LQKENI. V was trimmed by 2 bases and J by 8 bases, leaving 12 bases between them. CDR3 size: 13 residues. The CDR3 nucleotides read TGTGCCAGCTCACCAAACGGTCAACGGGAAGCTTTCTTT. Its protein product is CASSPNGQREAFF.

The chain is built from TRBV29-1 and TRBJ2-2, with TRBD2 matching over 7 bases. The CDR3 loop spans 13 amino acids. The germline gives CDR1 SQVTM, CDR2 ANQGSEA. V lost 3 bases and J lost 4; bases outside the gene matches: 2. CDR3 loop: CSVDREGTGELFF. CDR3 coding DNA: TGCAGCGTTGACAGGGAGGGCACCGGGGAGCTGTTTTTT.

The CDR3 spells CASSPAGTSGSWDIQYF. For the CDR3, the DNA is TGTGCCAGCAGCCCGGCCGGGACTAGCGGGAGTTGGGACATTCAGTACTTC. The chain joins TRBV11-2 to TRBJ2-4; TRBD2 matches at 14 bases. The V gene's germline CDR1 is SGHAT and CDR2 FQNNGV. CDR3 length: 17 residues. Germline trimming cut 5 bases from V and 8 bases from J; bases unmatched to any gene: 11.

This clone was counted a single time. The chain is built from TRBV6-6 and TRBJ2-5; D possibly corresponds to TRBD1 (6 bases). Germline V gene sequence: CDR1 MNHNY, CDR2 SVGAGI (reference sequence). V was trimmed by 2 bases and J by 2 bases, leaving 9 bases between them. The length of the CDR3 is 14 residues. The CDR3 loop is CASSYGRGQETQYF. The CDR3, as DNA: TGTGCCAGCAGTTACGGCAGGGGACAAGAGACCCAGTACTTC.

The rearrangement joins TRBV7-3 to TRBJ2-2; 8 nucleotides agree with TRBD2. Germline V gene sequence: CDR1 SGHTA, CDR2 FQGTGA. The junction had 11 bases not matched to a gene; V was cut back by 5 bases and J by 6 bases. The CDR3 covers 16 residues. CDR3 region: CASSRPTGTRAGELFF. The CDR3 DNA reads as TGTGCCAGCAGCCGCCCGACCGGGACTAGAGCCGGGGAGCTGTTTTTT.

Only a few counts were recorded for this clone. This chain joins TRBV19 and TRBJ1-6, with a tentative D call TRBD1 (6 bases). The CDR3 has 15 amino acids. Per germline, CDR1 LNHDA and CDR2 SQIVND (reference sequence). V was pared by 7 bases and J by 8 bases, with 18 bases between. The CDR3 coding sequence is TGTGCCAGTACCCACAGGGCCGGCTCGGATTCACCCCTCCACTTT. Translated, it gives CASTHRAGSDSPLHF.

The chain carries TRBV6-5 and TRBJ1-1; D gene ambiguous. The germline V and J ends were trimmed by 0 bases and 8 bases, with 13 bases remaining between them. The CDR3 runs to 14 residues. From germline, CDR1 is MNHEY and CDR2 SVGAGI. The CDR3 here is CASSYSIFVSEAFF. CDR3 nucleotides: TGTGCCAGCAGTTACTCGATCTTTGTGAGCGAAGCTTTCTTT.

CDR3 region: CSVQHPGRGGPGELFF. CDR3 DNA sequence: TGCAGCGTTCAACATCCGGGCCGGGGGGGGCCCGGGGAGCTGTTTTTT. V gene TRBV29-1 combines with J gene TRBJ2-2, with TRBD2 matching 8 bases. The CDR3 is made up of 16 amino acids. Looked up from germline, CDR1 is SQVTM and CDR2 is ANQGSEA. V shed 5 bases and J 6 bases; nucleotides not matched to a gene: 14.

This chain uses TRBV5-5 with TRBJ1-2; D is undetermined. Germline loops: CDR1 SGHKS, CDR2 YYEKEE (reference sequence). The V gene lost 3 bases and the J gene lost 1 base, with 10 bases spanning the gap. This CDR3 has 14 residues. The CDR3 nucleotides are TGTGCCAGCAGCTCCGTCGGTAGTAACTATGGCTACACCTTC. This encodes CASSSVGSNYGYTF.

As regards this clone: An end of the junction does not agree with germline; a read error may underlie this. The chain recombines TRBV6-1 with TRBJ2-2; a weak D match, TRBD1 (6 bases). The CDR3 is 15 amino acids. Germline CDR1 reads MNHNS; CDR2 reads SASEGT. The CDR3 sequence is CASSEGGQRTGELFF. CDR3 DNA: TGTGCCAGCAGCGAAGGCGGACAGAGGACCGGGGAGCTGTTTTTT.

V and J are TRBV30 and TRBJ2-3; 7 bases align to TRBD2. V was pared by 8 bases and J by 2 bases, with 10 bases of the junction left unmatched. The CDR3 has 14 residues. The germline V gene encodes CDR1 GTSNPN and CDR2 SVGIG (reference sequence). DNA of the CDR3: TGTGCCGCCGGGGAGGGCGGCCCCACAGATACGCAGTATTTT. Protein: CAAGEGGPTDTQYF.

DNA of the CDR3: TGTGCCAGCAGTCCTGTCACAGATACGCAGTATTTT. Amino acids: CASSPVTDTQYF. J is TRBJ2-3 and V is TRBV6-5; no definite D call. CDR1 MNHEY and CDR2 SVGAGI come from the germline V gene. This CDR3 comprises 12 residues. V lost 5 bases, J lost 2 bases, and 5 bases lay in between.